A single sample is the source of the 18 T cell receptor beta chains below, sequenced in a study of T cells in Graves' hyperthyroidism and ophthalmopathy. Amplified regions were TCR beta CDR3 sequences from RNA transcripts. The HTBI primer set served for first-round RT-PCR of the TCR CDR3. TCRdb processed the multiplex PCR reads anew with MiXCR; each CDR3 protein has one entry. The data show about 130,000 distinct CDR3 sequences, more than 20% seen once. The sequencing sample was made of blood. These receptors originate from a woman aged 45-65 years with Graves' hyperthyroidism that later progressed to Graves' ophthalmopathy.

In its sample, this clonotype was seen many times. The chain uses TRBV28 and TRBJ2-4; D may be TRBD1 (6 bases). Deletions cut 7 bases from V and 4 bases from J, with 14 bases between. The germline V gene has CDR1 MDHEN and CDR2 SYDVKM. The CDR3 loop spans 14 amino acids. DNA for the CDR3: TGTGCCAGCAACACAGGGCTGGGAAAAAACATTCAGTACTTC. Protein: CASNTGLGKNIQYF.

This clonotype was counted between two and nine times. V usage is TRBV28 and J usage is TRBJ1-3; no definite D call. V lost 3 bases to trimming and J lost 0 bases, with 9 bases between them. The CDR3 consists of 15 residues. Germline V gene data show CDR1 as MDHEN and CDR2 as SYDVKM. This chain's CDR3 is CASSFPFDSGNTIYF. CDR3 coding DNA: TGTGCCAGCAGTTTTCCATTTGACTCTGGAAACACCATATATTTT.

Many counts were recorded for this clonotype. The CDR3 bases are TGCAGTGCTAGAACTAGCGGGAGGAGGGAGACCCAGTACTTC. As protein: CSARTSGRRETQYF. This chain links TRBV20-1 with TRBJ2-5; 12 bases align to TRBD2. The CDR3 is 14 amino acids. Germline assignment: CDR1 DFQATT and CDR2 SNEGSKA (reference sequence). With V trimmed by 2 bases and J by 5 bases, 3 bases remained unmatched.

The chain is built from TRBV20-1 and TRBJ1-2, with 7 bases lining up with TRBD1. The CDR3 spans 14 residues. Losses at the gene ends were 5 bases for V and 9 bases for J; bases not matched to a gene: 15. Germline V gene sequence: CDR1 DFQATT, CDR2 SNEGSKA (reference sequence). CDR3 DNA sequence: TGCAGTGCTCGGGACAGAGGCGCGGGGTCGCGCTACACCTTC. Protein sequence: CSARDRGAGSRYTF.

At least ten counts were recorded for this clonotype. This chain links TRBV28 with TRBJ2-7; 9 positions match TRBD2. Trimming took 8 bases from V and 0 from J; bases not matched to a gene: 5. The germline V gene has CDR1 MDHEN and CDR2 SYDVKM. The CDR3 loop spans 14 amino acids. The CDR3 nucleotides read TGTGCCAGCCGTGAAGCGGGAGGCTCCTACGAGCAGTACTTC. Its translation is CASREAGGSYEQYF.

This clonotype has a handful of counts. The chain combines TRBV2 with TRBJ2-1; 9 nucleotides align to TRBD2. Looked up from germline, CDR1 is SNHLY and CDR2 is FYNNEI. J was trimmed by 6 bases and V by 5 bases; bases with no gene match: 8. The CDR3 is 15 amino acids. CDR3 nucleotides: TGTGCCAGCAGTCCCCTAGCGGGACTCCCCAATGAGCAGTTCTTC. Translation gives CASSPLAGLPNEQFF.

In its sample, this clonotype was seen many times. V gene TRBV30 combines with J gene TRBJ1-1, with D maybe TRBD1 (5 bases). The CDR3 consists of 17 residues. The V end was cut by 3 bases, the J end by 6 bases, with 26 bases between. Germline assignment: CDR1 GTSNPN and CDR2 SVGIG (reference sequence). The CDR3 loop is CAWRQGVSHFSRAEAFF. The CDR3 DNA follows: TGTGCCTGGAGGCAAGGGGTCTCTCACTTCTCCCGCGCTGAAGCTTTCTTT. The full variable domain, with the rest looked up from reference TRBV30 and TRBJ1-1, is SQTIHQWPATLVQPVGSPLSLECTVEGTSNPNLYWYRQAAGRGLQLLFYSVGIGQISSEVPQNLSASRPQDRQFILSSKKLLLSDSGFYLCAWRQGVSHFSRAEAFFGQGTRLTVV.

The rearrangement links TRBV2 to TRBJ1-6; the D is unclear. CDR3 length equals 15 residues. V was shortened by 2 bases and J by 6 bases, with 11 bases between the two germline ends. CDR1 is SNHLY and CDR2 is FYNNEI in the germline V gene. The CDR3 DNA reads as TGTGCCAGCAGTGAACATGGAGTAGGTAATTCACCCCTCCACTTT. It is translated as CASSEHGVGNSPLHF.

This clonotype was recorded many times. This chain connects TRBV20-1 to TRBJ2-1, with 9 bases aligning to TRBD2. CDR3 length: 14 residues. After removal of 5 bases from V and 0 bases from J, the junction contained 2 bases not matched to a gene. Germline CDR1 reads DFQATT; CDR2 reads SNEGSKA (reference sequence). In DNA, the CDR3 is TGCAGTGCTGGGACTAGCAGCTCCTACAATGAGCAGTTCTTC. Protein product: CSAGTSSSYNEQFF.

This clonotype was counted between two and nine times. The chain couples TRBV7-9 to TRBJ1-2; TRBD1 might be the D (5 bases). Germline CDR1 is SEHNR and CDR2 is FQNEAQ (reference sequence). Trimming removed 4 bases from V and 6 bases from J, with 18 bases in between. The CDR3 has 15 residues. The CDR3 DNA is TGTGCCAGCAGCTCCCGGGACGGGGGAGTCAATGGCTACACCTTC. Translating gives CASSSRDGGVNGYTF.

This clonotype was observed at least ten times. The chain joins TRBV20-1 to TRBJ2-4; D gene ambiguous. Trimming removed 8 bases at V and 3 bases at J, with 17 bases between. CDR1 DFQATT and CDR2 SNEGSKA come from the germline V gene (reference sequence). The CDR3 is 14 residues long. CDR3 sequence: CSHSTLMGKNIQYF. For the CDR3, the DNA is TGCAGTCATAGCACCCTGATGGGCAAAAACATTCAGTACTTC.

The chain has TRBV5-1 and TRBJ2-3, with D maybe TRBD1 (6 bases). Per the germline V gene, CDR1 is SGHRS and CDR2 is YFSETQ. The CDR3 totals 15 residues. Trimming stripped 0 bases from V and 3 bases from J, with 11 bases between. CDR3 region: CASSLDWGRTDTQYF. For the CDR3, the DNA is TGCGCCAGCAGCTTGGATTGGGGGCGGACAGATACGCAGTATTTT.

This clonotype was seen only a few times. The chain couples TRBV19 to TRBJ2-7, with TRBD1 identical over 9 bases. The V gene end was trimmed by 8 bases and the J gene end by 4 bases; junction bases not matched to a gene: 15. CDR3 length: 16 residues. Germline V gives CDR1 LNHDA, CDR2 SQIVND (reference sequence). The CDR3 is CASGPLPGQGKYEQYF. The CDR3 nucleotides read TGTGCCAGTGGACCCCTACCGGGACAGGGTAAATACGAGCAGTACTTC.

There are many counts of this clonotype. The rearrangement uses TRBV28 and TRBJ1-5; a weak D match, TRBD1 (5 bases). Per germline, CDR1 MDHEN and CDR2 SYDVKM. The CDR3 spans 15 residues. The ends were cut back, 7 bases at V and 2 bases at J, with 15 bases in the middle. As DNA, the CDR3 is TGTGCCAGCATCAATGGGGGGGTTGGCAATCAGCCCCAGCATTTT. Translating it yields CASINGGVGNQPQHF.

In its sample, this clonotype was seen many times. The V gene is TRBV12-3 or TRBV12-4, the J gene TRBJ2-3; tentative D call: TRBD2 (6 bases). Trimming removed 5 bases from V and 1 base from J, with 10 bases in between. The CDR3 totals 14 residues. The CDR3 DNA is TGTGCCAGCAGTGGGGACTTTGGCACAGATACGCAGTATTTT. Residues: CASSGDFGTDTQYF.

The chain has TRBV5-4 and TRBJ2-4, with 14 bases aligning to TRBD2. With V trimmed by 3 bases and J by 8 bases, 7 bases remained unmatched. The CDR3 is made up of 16 amino acids. Germline values: CDR1 SGHNT, CDR2 YYREEE (reference sequence). The DNA for the CDR3 is TGTGCCAGCAGCTCGGGACTAGCGGGAGCACCTGACATTCAGTACTTC. Its protein product is CASSSGLAGAPDIQYF.

The chain joins TRBV6-1 to TRBJ1-1; perhaps TRBD1 as D (5 bases). Trimming removed 9 bases from V and 5 bases from J, with 16 bases in between. The CDR3 contains 13 residues. Germline CDR1 MNHNS, CDR2 SASEGT. CDR3: CASWRRGTTEAFF. The CDR3 nucleotides are TGTGCCAGTTGGCGGAGGGGCACAACTGAAGCTTTCTTT.

Only a few counts were recorded for this clonotype. V is TRBV28 and J is TRBJ1-1; 10 bases are a match to TRBD1. From germline, CDR1 is MDHEN and CDR2 SYDVKM. This CDR3 is built from 14 residues. V shed 6 bases, J shed 9 bases, and the junction held 10 bases outside the gene matches. The CDR3 sequence: CASSHLGQGGQAFF. The CDR3 coding sequence is TGTGCCAGCAGCCACCTCGGACAGGGGGGGCAAGCTTTCTTT.